The source of this T cell receptor (beta chain) is a study of T cells in Graves' hyperthyroidism and ophthalmopathy. Patients were excluded because of uncontrolled infection, other autoimmune disease, pregnancy or lactation. In its sample, this clonotype was seen many times. The antigen remains unidentified. Study-level results: Most thyroid-expanded clonotypes above 0.001 were also found in blood. Progression to ophthalmopathy was predicted a median of approximately 6.4 months early.

There were TCR beta CDR3 regions amplified from RNA transcripts. Using the HTBI primer set, a first-round RT-PCR was run on the TCR CDR3. A single record per CDR3 protein comes from TCRdb applying MiXCR to the multiplex PCR reads. The table shows about 840,000 distinct CDR3 sequences, with about 38% occurring only once. Germline loops: CDR1 SNHLY, CDR2 FYNNEI. Trimming pared 4 bases from V and 3 bases from J, leaving 18 bases between. The CDR3 length is 16 residues. The specimen sequenced was blood. The clonotype originates from a man between 18 and 29 years old with Graves' hyperthyroidism. V usage is TRBV2 and J usage is TRBJ1-2, with a possible D match to TRBD1 (6 bases). CDR3 DNA: TGTGCCAGCAGTGTACTGCAAAGGGGGGCCTACTATGGCTACACCTTC. Protein product: CASSVLQRGAYYGYTF.